These 2 T cell receptor beta chains originate from one sample sequenced in a study of control samples from healthy donors and cancer patients. Generated by immunoSEQ multiplex PCR, the TCRdb table keeps only in-frame clones and is missing some. Seen here are about 54,000 clones, 95% to 96% observed once, and the top ten hold roughly 1.8%. The sequenced sample consisted of blood. Receptor source: a woman in her 30s in good health.

This chain joins TRBV28 and TRBJ2-7, with 13 bases aligning to TRBD2. Germline V gene data show CDR1 as MDHEN and CDR2 as SYDVKM. V gave up 6 bases and J gave up 2 bases; unmatched junction bases: 7. The length of the CDR3 is 16 residues. The CDR3 coding sequence is TGTGCCAGCAGCCCCGGACTAGCGGGAGAACCCTACGAGCAGTACTTC. It specifies CASSPGLAGEPYEQYF.

This chain joins TRBV18 and TRBJ2-7; perhaps TRBD1 as D (6 bases). Trimming took off 3 bases at V and 2 bases at J, with 23 bases between the two ends. The CDR3 is 18 residues long. CDR1 is KGHSH, CDR2 LQKENI, per germline. This chain's CDR3 is CASSPPARGKSPPYEQYF. For the CDR3, the DNA is TGTGCCAGCTCACCCCCGGCCAGGGGAAAAAGTCCCCCCTACGAGCAGTACTTC.